This T cell receptor (beta chain) was recovered during a study of early T cells in non-severe SARS-CoV-2 infection. Broader study findings: A preference for anti-spike CD8 responses marked VDJdb matching, which missed private and CD4 specificities.

The J segment lost 1 base and the V segment lost 0 bases, leaving 1 base of the junction unmatched. This CDR3 comprises 15 residues. Per germline, CDR1 MGHRA and CDR2 YSYEKL. Individual cDNA molecules received unique molecular identifiers. TCRdb redid the calling of the 5' RACE reads with MiXCR, one entry per CDR3 protein. Of roughly 33,000 distinct CDR3 sequences listed, around 5.7% are singletons. A word on this clonotype: Its specificity is not known.

Source material: whole blood. The source is an adult who was a healthcare worker with PCR-confirmed SARS-CoV-2 infection or an uninfected control (not recorded which). The rearrangement joins TRBV4-1 to TRBJ2-7; TRBD1 matches 9 bases. The CDR3 region is CASSQDGQGSYEQYF. In nucleotides, the CDR3 is TGCGCCAGCAGCCAAGACGGACAGGGGTCCTACGAGCAGTACTTC.